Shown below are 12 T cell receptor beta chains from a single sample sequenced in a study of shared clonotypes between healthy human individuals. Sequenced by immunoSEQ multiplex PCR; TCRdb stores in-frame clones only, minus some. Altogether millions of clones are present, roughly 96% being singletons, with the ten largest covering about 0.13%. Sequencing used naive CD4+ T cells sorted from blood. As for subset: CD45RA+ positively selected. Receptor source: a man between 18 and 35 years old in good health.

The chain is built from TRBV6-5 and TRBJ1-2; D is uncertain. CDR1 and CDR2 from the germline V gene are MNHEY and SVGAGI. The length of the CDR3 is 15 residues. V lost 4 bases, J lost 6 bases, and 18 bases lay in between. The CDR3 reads CASSSSPRAADGYTF. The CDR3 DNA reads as TGTGCCAGCAGTTCGTCCCCCCGAGCGGCGGATGGCTACACCTTC.

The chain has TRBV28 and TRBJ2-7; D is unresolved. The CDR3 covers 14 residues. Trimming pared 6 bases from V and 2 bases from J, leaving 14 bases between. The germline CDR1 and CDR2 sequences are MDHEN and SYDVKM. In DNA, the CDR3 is TGTGCCAGCAGCCTCGGACGGAGACCCTACGAGCAGTACTTC. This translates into CASSLGRRPYEQYF.

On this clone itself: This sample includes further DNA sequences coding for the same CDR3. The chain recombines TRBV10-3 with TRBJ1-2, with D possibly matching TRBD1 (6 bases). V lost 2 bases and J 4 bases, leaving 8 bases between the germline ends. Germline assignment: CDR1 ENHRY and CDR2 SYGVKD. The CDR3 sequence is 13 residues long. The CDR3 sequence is CAISEQGSYGYTF. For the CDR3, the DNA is TGTGCCATCAGTGAGCAGGGGAGCTATGGCTACACCTTC.

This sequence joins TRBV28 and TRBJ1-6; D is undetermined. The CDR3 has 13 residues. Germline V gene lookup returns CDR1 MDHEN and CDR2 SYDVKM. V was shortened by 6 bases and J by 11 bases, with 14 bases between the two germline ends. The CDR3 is CASREGKGAPLHF. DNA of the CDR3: TGTGCCAGCAGGGAGGGTAAGGGTGCACCCCTCCACTTT.

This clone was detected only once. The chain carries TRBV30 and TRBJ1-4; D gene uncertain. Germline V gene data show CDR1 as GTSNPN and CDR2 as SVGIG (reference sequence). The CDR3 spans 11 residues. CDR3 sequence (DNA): TGTTCATGCGCAACTAATGAAAAACTGTTTTTT. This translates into CSCATNEKLFF.

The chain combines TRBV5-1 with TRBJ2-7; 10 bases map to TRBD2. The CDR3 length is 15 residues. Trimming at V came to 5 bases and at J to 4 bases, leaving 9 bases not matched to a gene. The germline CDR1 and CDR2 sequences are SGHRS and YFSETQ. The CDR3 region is CASRGSGRPEYEQYF. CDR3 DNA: TGCGCCAGCAGGGGTAGCGGGAGGCCTGAATACGAGCAGTACTTC.

The chain's CDR3 is CASSQTGTESYGYTF. DNA for the CDR3: TGCGCCAGCAGCCAAACGGGTACAGAATCATATGGCTACACCTTC. This chain links TRBV4-1 with TRBJ1-2; the D is unclear. The V and J ends lost 2 bases and 5 bases respectively, with 15 bases between them. The CDR3 contains 15 residues. Germline V gene lookup returns CDR1 MGHRA and CDR2 YSYEKL.

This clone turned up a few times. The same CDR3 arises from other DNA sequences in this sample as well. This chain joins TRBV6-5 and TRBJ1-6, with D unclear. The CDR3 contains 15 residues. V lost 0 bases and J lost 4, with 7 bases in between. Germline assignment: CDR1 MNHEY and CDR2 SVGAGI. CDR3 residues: CASSYSGSYNSPLHF. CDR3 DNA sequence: TGTGCCAGCAGTTACTCCGGTTCATATAATTCACCCCTCCACTTT.

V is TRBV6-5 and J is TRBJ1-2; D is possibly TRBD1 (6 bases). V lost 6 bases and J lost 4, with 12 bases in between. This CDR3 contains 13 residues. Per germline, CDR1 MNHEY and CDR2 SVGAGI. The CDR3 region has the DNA TGTGCCAGCAGCACCCTGGACAGCTATGGCTACACCTTC. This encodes CASSTLDSYGYTF.

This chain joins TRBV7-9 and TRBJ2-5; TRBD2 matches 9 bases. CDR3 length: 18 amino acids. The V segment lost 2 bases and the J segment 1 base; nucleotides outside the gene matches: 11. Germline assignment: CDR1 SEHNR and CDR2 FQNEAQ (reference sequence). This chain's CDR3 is CASSLWPSGKRAQETQYF. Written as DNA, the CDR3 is TGTGCCAGCAGCTTATGGCCTAGCGGGAAGAGGGCCCAAGAGACCCAGTACTTC.

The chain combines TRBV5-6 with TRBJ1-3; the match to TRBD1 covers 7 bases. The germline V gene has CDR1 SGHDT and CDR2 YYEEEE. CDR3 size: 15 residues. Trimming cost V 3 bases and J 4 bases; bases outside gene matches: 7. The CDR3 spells CASSSGQNLGNTIYF. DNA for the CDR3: TGTGCCAGCAGCTCGGGACAGAATCTGGGAAACACCATATATTTT. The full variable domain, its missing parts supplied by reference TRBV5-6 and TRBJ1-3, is DAGVTQSPTHLIKTRGQQVTLRCSPKSGHDTVSWYQQALGQGPQFIFQYYEEEERQRGNFPDRFSGHQFPNYSSELNVNALLLGDSALYLCASSSGQNLGNTIYFGEGSWLTVV.

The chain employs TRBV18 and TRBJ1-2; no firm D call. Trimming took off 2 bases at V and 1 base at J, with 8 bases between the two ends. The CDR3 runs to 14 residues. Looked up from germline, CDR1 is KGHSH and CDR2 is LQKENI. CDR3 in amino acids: CASSPGPVNYGYTF. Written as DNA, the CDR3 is TGTGCCAGCTCACCAGGGCCCGTTAACTATGGCTACACCTTC.